This TCR beta chain stems from a study of PD-1 blockade in classical Hodgkin lymphoma. Looking at the study overall: Nivolumab dosed at 3 mg/kg went to patients intravenously every 2 weeks. Study-level results: While CD8+ TCR diversity did not rise significantly by C4D1, CD4+ TCR diversity did. Relapsed/refractory patients reportedly had the lowest baseline TCR diversity, below newly diagnosed patients, who were below healthy donors.

The time point is: cycle 4 day 1 (C4D1), after more than 5 weeks of nivolumab. Each patient experienced a relapse that followed autologous stem cell transplantation, and brentuximab vedotin exposure varied. Negative selection with magnetic separation was used to purify CD4+ T cells from thawed PBMCs. Relapsed/refractory classical Hodgkin lymphoma patients had complete, partial or progressive responses. Profiled with immunoSEQ multiplex PCR; TCRdb holds only in-frame clones, not every one. The sample lists some 22,000 clones; 72% were seen once. As concerns this clone: The antigen is not known.

Germline CDR1 KGHSH, CDR2 LQKENI. The CDR3 has 14 residues. With 1 base removed from V and 4 bases from J, the gap between germline ends came to 11 bases. This chain uses TRBV18 with TRBJ2-7, with D unclear. The sequences come from CD4+ T cells from blood, collected before the fourth cycle of nivolumab. This clonotype was sampled from a human donor with classical Hodgkin lymphoma. The CDR3 region is CASSPQAQRYEQYF. Here the CDR3 DNA reads TGTGCCAGCTCACCACAAGCTCAGCGATACGAGCAGTACTTC.